This T cell receptor (beta chain) emerged from a study of early T cells in non-severe SARS-CoV-2 infection. The germline V gene has CDR1 DFQATT and CDR2 SNEGSKA (reference sequence). The CDR3 totals 14 residues. V was shortened by 0 bases and J by 4 bases, with 12 bases between the two germline ends. TCRdb analysed the 5' RACE reads with MiXCR anew, one entry per CDR3 protein. In the table there are 60,000 to 80,000 distinct CDR3 sequences, more than 10% of which are singletons. The sequenced material came from whole blood. The sequence came from an adult who was a healthcare worker with PCR-confirmed SARS-CoV-2 infection or an uninfected control (not recorded which). V is TRBV20-1 and J is TRBJ1-1; D possibly corresponds to TRBD1 (6 bases). CDR3 protein: CSAREGQGTTEAFF. For the CDR3, the DNA is TGCAGTGCTAGAGAGGGGCAGGGGACCACTGAAGCTTTCTTT.